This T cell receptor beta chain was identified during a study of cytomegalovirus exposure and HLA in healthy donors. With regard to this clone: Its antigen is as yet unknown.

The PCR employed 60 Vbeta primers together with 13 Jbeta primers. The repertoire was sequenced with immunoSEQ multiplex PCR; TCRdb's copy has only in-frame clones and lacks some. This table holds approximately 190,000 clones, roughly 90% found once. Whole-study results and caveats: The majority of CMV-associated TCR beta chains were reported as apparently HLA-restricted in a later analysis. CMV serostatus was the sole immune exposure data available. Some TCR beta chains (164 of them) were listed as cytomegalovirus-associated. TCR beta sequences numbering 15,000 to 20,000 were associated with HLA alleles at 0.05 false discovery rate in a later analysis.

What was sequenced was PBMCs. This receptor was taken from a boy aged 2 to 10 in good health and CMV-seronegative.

The CDR3 coding sequence is TGCGCCAGCAGATCGGACTCGTCGTACAATGAGCAGTTCTTC. Protein sequence: CASRSDSSYNEQFF. This chain links TRBV5-1 with TRBJ2-1, with D perhaps TRBD2 (5 bases). V lost 5 bases and J 4 bases, leaving 13 bases between the germline ends. The CDR3 length is 14 residues. Per germline, CDR1 SGHRS and CDR2 YFSETQ.